The 26 T cell receptor beta chains below come from one sample, sequenced in a study of cytomegalovirus exposure and HLA in healthy donors. TCRdb's table, derived via immunoSEQ multiplex PCR, lists solely in-frame clones and lacks some. This repertoire shows approximately 170,000 clones, 75% to 95% found once; its top ten account for more than 2.5%. Sequencing was done on a sample of PBMCs. The receptors were gathered from a woman aged 18 to 35 in good health and CMV-seropositive.

The V call is TRBV15, the J call TRBJ2-1; 10 bases match TRBD2. This CDR3 contains 16 residues. The germline V gene encodes CDR1 LNHNV and CDR2 YYDKDF (reference sequence). V shed 5 bases, J shed 2 bases, and the junction held 6 bases outside the gene matches. CDR3 amino acids: CATSPLAGATYNEQFF. DNA of the CDR3: TGTGCCACCAGCCCCCTAGCGGGGGCAACCTACAATGAGCAGTTCTTC.

The chain combines TRBV6-5 with TRBJ2-2, with 7 bases identical to TRBD1. V dropped 2 bases and J dropped 5; count of bases not matched to a gene: 8. CDR3 length equals 16 residues. Germline assignment: CDR1 MNHEY and CDR2 SVGAGI. The CDR3 nucleotides read TGTGCCAGCAGTTACAATAGGGTCAGGGGGACCGGGGAGCTGTTTTTT. Protein: CASSYNRVRGTGELFF.

This chain joins TRBV7-2 and TRBJ2-2, with TRBD2 matching 7 bases. The germline V gene encodes CDR1 SGHTA and CDR2 FQGNSA. V dropped 2 bases and J dropped 0; count of bases not matched to a gene: 3. The CDR3 contains 16 residues. This CDR3 is CASSLLGGANTGELFF. Here the CDR3 DNA reads TGTGCCAGCAGCTTATTGGGAGGGGCGAACACCGGGGAGCTGTTTTTT. Drawing the rest from reference TRBV7-2 and TRBJ2-2, the complete variable domain is GAGVSQSPSNKVTEKGKDVELRCDPISGHTALYWYRQSLGQGLEFLIYFQGNSAPDKSGLPSDRFSAERTGGSVSTLTIQRTQQEDSAVYLCASSLLGGANTGELFFGEGSRLTVL.

V is TRBV2 and J is TRBJ2-3; 10 bases are shared with TRBD2. This CDR3 is 15 amino acids long. The germline gives CDR1 SNHLY, CDR2 FYNNEI. V trimming: 1 base; J trimming: 3 bases; junction bases outside the gene matches: 1. The CDR3 nucleotides are TGTGCCAGCAGTGAAGTACTAGCGGGGACAGATACGCAGTATTTT. This translates into CASSEVLAGTDTQYF.

This chain uses TRBV19 with TRBJ2-3; 7 bases are a match to TRBD1. Germline assignment: CDR1 LNHDA and CDR2 SQIVND (reference sequence). V trimming: 5 bases; J trimming: 0 bases; junction bases outside the gene matches: 8. The CDR3 consists of 16 residues. In DNA, the CDR3 is TGTGCCAGTAGTTGGGTTGCACAGGGGAGCACAGATACGCAGTATTTT. Translation: CASSWVAQGSTDTQYF. The whole variable domain, remainder taken from reference TRBV19 and TRBJ2-3, is DGGITQSPKYLFRKEGQNVTLSCEQNLNHDAMYWYRQDPGQGLRLIYYSQIVNDFQKGDIAEGYSVSREKKESFPLTVTSAQKNPTAFYLCASSWVAQGSTDTQYFGPGTRLTVL.

The V and J genes are TRBV9 and TRBJ2-5; 7 bases fit TRBD2. Trimming cost V 4 bases and J 5 bases; bases outside gene matches: 11. The CDR3 consists of 15 residues. Germline CDR1 is SGDLS and CDR2 is YYNGEE. CDR3 loop: CASSTGLGTWETQYF. The CDR3 nucleotides are TGTGCCAGCAGCACCGGACTAGGGACTTGGGAGACCCAGTACTTC.

The rearrangement links TRBV7-2 to TRBJ2-3; D possibly corresponds to TRBD2 (6 bases). The CDR3 totals 14 residues. Germline-derived CDR1 and CDR2 are SGHTA and FQGNSA. Trimming pared 6 bases from V and 2 bases from J, leaving 12 bases between. The CDR3 sequence is CASRAGGVTDTQYF. CDR3 nucleotide sequence: TGTGCCAGCAGGGCCGGCGGGGTCACAGATACGCAGTATTTT.

The chain recombines TRBV5-8 with TRBJ2-3, with a possible D match to TRBD1 (6 bases). V lost 4 bases and J 2 bases, leaving 14 bases between the germline ends. Germline V gene lookup returns CDR1 SGHTS and CDR2 YDEGEE. This CDR3 is built from 15 residues. CDR3 in DNA: TGTGCCAGCAGCCGACAGGTTCTCGACACAGATACGCAGTATTTT. The encoded protein is CASSRQVLDTDTQYF.

This CDR3 reads CASSLGWGTSGTDTQYF. DNA of the CDR3: TGTGCCAGCAGCTTAGGGTGGGGGACTAGCGGCACAGATACGCAGTATTTT. V is TRBV7-8 and J is TRBJ2-3, with 10 bases that match TRBD2. Germline CDR1 is SGHVS and CDR2 is FQNEAQ. This CDR3 has 17 residues. V lost 1 base, J lost 1 base, and 5 bases stayed unmatched.

The V gene is TRBV4-3, the J gene TRBJ2-1, with a possible D match to TRBD2 (5 bases). The germline gives CDR1 LGHNA, CDR2 YSLEER. There are 16 residues in the CDR3. Trimming removed 0 bases from V and 7 bases from J, with 16 bases in between. In DNA form, the CDR3 reads TGCGCCAGCAGCCAAGATCAATTGGAGAGGGCAAATGAGCAGTTCTTC. This codes for CASSQDQLERANEQFF.

This sequence joins TRBV7-2 and TRBJ2-2; 10 positions match TRBD2. The junction had 6 bases not matched to a gene; V was cut back by 7 bases and J by 4 bases. Germline CDR1 SGHTA, CDR2 FQGNSA. The CDR3 has 15 residues. CDR3 sequence reads: CASTLSGRLTGELFF. The DNA for the CDR3 is TGTGCCAGCACCCTTAGCGGGAGGCTCACCGGGGAGCTGTTTTTT.

The chain combines TRBV19 with TRBJ1-2; D is ambiguous. V lost 4 bases to trimming and J lost 7 bases, with 10 bases between them. Germline loops: CDR1 LNHDA, CDR2 SQIVND (reference sequence). The CDR3 has 12 amino acids. In DNA, the CDR3 is TGTGCCAGTAGTACGGCAGGTACTGGCTACACCTTC. Amino acid sequence: CASSTAGTGYTF. The full variable domain, with the rest looked up from reference TRBV19 and TRBJ1-2, is DGGITQSPKYLFRKEGQNVTLSCEQNLNHDAMYWYRQDPGQGLRLIYYSQIVNDFQKGDIAEGYSVSREKKESFPLTVTSAQKNPTAFYLCASSTAGTGYTFGSGTRLTVV.

The rearrangement uses TRBV9 and TRBJ1-1; D not certain. V was trimmed by 1 base and J by 3 bases, leaving 7 bases between them. The V gene's germline CDR1 is SGDLS and CDR2 YYNGEE. The CDR3 contains 13 residues. CDR3 amino acids: CASSVSQDTEAFF. In DNA, the CDR3 is TGTGCCAGCAGCGTAAGCCAGGACACTGAAGCTTTCTTT.

The chain uses TRBV2 and TRBJ2-5, with 11 positions matching TRBD2. The CDR3 runs 17 residues. With V trimmed by 3 bases and J by 3 bases, 9 bases remained unmatched. The germline CDR1 and CDR2 sequences are SNHLY and FYNNEI. The chain's CDR3 is CASSDSKLAGDKETQYF. CDR3 nucleotides: TGTGCCAGCAGTGATTCAAAACTAGCGGGGGACAAAGAGACCCAGTACTTC.

The J gene is TRBJ1-2, the V gene TRBV4-3; D possibly corresponds to TRBD1 (5 bases). The CDR3 runs 13 residues. Deletions cut 5 bases from V and 6 bases from J, with 13 bases between. The germline gives CDR1 LGHNA, CDR2 YSLEER. In DNA, the CDR3 is TGCGCCAGCAGCTTATGGGGAGGGGATGGCTACACCTTC. Residues: CASSLWGGDGYTF.

The chain links TRBV7-9 to TRBJ1-6, with 8 positions matching TRBD1. V gave up 5 bases and J gave up 9 bases; unmatched junction bases: 12. The germline V gene encodes CDR1 SEHNR and CDR2 FQNEAQ (reference sequence). The CDR3 is 16 amino acids. CDR3 loop: CASSLTAGQGRSPLHF. The DNA for the CDR3 is TGTGCCAGCAGCCTTACAGCCGGACAGGGCCGTTCACCCCTCCACTTT.

This clone was detected only once. The rearrangement uses TRBV11-2 and TRBJ1-2; D is unclear. V was cut by 8 bases and J by 4 bases, with 17 bases left in between. CDR1 and CDR2 from the germline V gene are SGHAT and FQNNGV. This CDR3 region has 14 residues. This CDR3 is CASRPLVLIYGYTF. Here the CDR3 DNA reads TGTGCCAGCCGCCCTTTGGTACTCATCTATGGCTACACCTTC.

The chain carries TRBV7-8 and TRBJ2-1; 9 nucleotides align to TRBD2. The V and J ends lost 3 bases and 9 bases, in that order; junction bases with no gene match: 6. The CDR3 is 14 residues long. The germline CDR1 and CDR2 sequences are SGHVS and FQNEAQ. In nucleotides, the CDR3 is TGTGCCAGCAGCTTTTTAGCGGGAGACAGTGAGCAGTTCTTC. Translation gives CASSFLAGDSEQFF.

This CDR3 reads CATSIGTNYEQYF. In DNA form, the CDR3 reads TGTGCCACCAGCATCGGGACTAACTACGAGCAGTACTTC. The chain has TRBV15 and TRBJ2-7; 7 nucleotides align to TRBD2. The CDR3 is 13 amino acids. J gave up 3 bases and V 4 bases, and 3 bases lay outside the gene matches. CDR1 and CDR2 (germline): LNHNV, YYDKDF (reference sequence).

The chain links TRBV7-9 to TRBJ2-1, with a tentative D call TRBD2 (5 bases). CDR1 is SEHNR, CDR2 FQNEAQ, per germline (reference sequence). The CDR3 consists of 14 residues. V was shortened by 6 bases and J by 1 base, with 10 bases between the two germline ends. The chain's CDR3 is CASRTGISYNEQFF. CDR3 sequence (DNA): TGTGCCAGCAGGACGGGGATATCCTACAATGAGCAGTTCTTC.

The V gene is TRBV6-6, the J gene TRBJ1-2; the D is unclear. Per germline, CDR1 MNHNY and CDR2 SVGAGI (reference sequence). The CDR3 length is 11 residues. V lost 5 bases, J lost 8 bases, and 9 bases lay in between. The CDR3 DNA reads TGTGCCAGCAGTGGAGGTGAGGGCTACACCTTC. Encoded protein: CASSGGEGYTF.

The chain joins TRBV6-1 to TRBJ1-2; D may be TRBD1 (5 bases). Trimming removed 6 bases at V and 8 bases at J, with 16 bases between. The CDR3 extends over 13 amino acids. In germline, CDR1 is MNHNS, CDR2 SASEGT. CDR3 region: CASSDSGIGGYTF. The CDR3 bases are TGTGCCAGCAGCGACTCAGGGATTGGGGGCTACACCTTC.

The rearrangement joins TRBV5-1 to TRBJ1-2, with 9 bases that match TRBD1. The CDR3 covers 14 residues. In germline, CDR1 is SGHRS, CDR2 YFSETQ. J lost 7 bases, V lost 0 bases, and 4 bases had no gene match. For the CDR3, the DNA is TGCGCCAGCAGCTTGGCCGGACAGGGGCTTGGCTACACCTTC. This gives the protein CASSLAGQGLGYTF. Filled out from reference TRBV5-1 and TRBJ1-2, the complete variable domain reads KAGVTQTPRYLIKTRGQQVTLSCSPISGHRSVSWYQQTPGQGLQFLFEYFSETQRNKGNFPGRFSGRQFSNSRSEMNVSTLELGDSALYLCASSLAGQGLGYTFGSGTRLTVV.

V gene TRBV28 combines with J gene TRBJ1-5; tentative D call: TRBD1 (5 bases). The germline V gene has CDR1 MDHEN and CDR2 SYDVKM. The CDR3 covers 15 residues. V dropped 2 bases and J dropped 0 bases, with 8 bases sitting between them. The CDR3 is CASSLEQDSNQPQHF. The CDR3 nucleotides are TGTGCCAGCAGTTTAGAACAGGATAGCAATCAGCCCCAGCATTTT.

The chain employs TRBV6-5 and TRBJ2-6; tentatively, D is TRBD1 (6 bases). With 4 bases removed from V and 1 base from J, the gap between germline ends came to 11 bases. Germline V gene sequence: CDR1 MNHEY, CDR2 SVGAGI. The CDR3 sequence is 16 residues long. CDR3 sequence (DNA): TGTGCCAGCAGTTTCTTAGACAGGTCTGGGGCCAACGTCCTGACTTTC. This codes for CASSFLDRSGANVLTF.

The DNA for the CDR3 is TGTGCCAGCAGCTGGGAGGAGAACACTGAAGCTTTCTTT. Its translation: CASSWEENTEAFF. The rearrangement links TRBV5-6 to TRBJ1-1; D is unresolved. The V end was cut by 3 bases, the J end by 1 base, with 7 bases between. In germline, CDR1 is SGHDT, CDR2 YYEEEE. CDR3 length: 13 amino acids. The variable domain in full, completed from reference TRBV5-6 and TRBJ1-1, reads DAGVTQSPTHLIKTRGQQVTLRCSPKSGHDTVSWYQQALGQGPQFIFQYYEEEERQRGNFPDRFSGHQFPNYSSELNVNALLLGDSALYLCASSWEENTEAFFGQGTRLTVV.